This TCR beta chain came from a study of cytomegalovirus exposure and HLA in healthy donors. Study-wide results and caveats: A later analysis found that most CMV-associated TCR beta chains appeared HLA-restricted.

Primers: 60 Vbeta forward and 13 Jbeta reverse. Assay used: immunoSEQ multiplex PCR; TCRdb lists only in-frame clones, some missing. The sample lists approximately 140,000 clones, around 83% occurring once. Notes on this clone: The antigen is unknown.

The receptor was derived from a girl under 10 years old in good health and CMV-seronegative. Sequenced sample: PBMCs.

CDR3 nucleotide sequence: TGTGCCAGCAGTTCGACAGGGGACCCCCGGGCAATTGGAGAGACCCAGTACTTC. Encoded protein: CASSSTGDPRAIGETQYF. The chain has TRBV11-2 and TRBJ2-5; 8 bases are a match to TRBD1. The CDR3 has 18 residues. V lost 6 bases and J lost 4; bases outside the gene matches: 19. Per the germline V gene, CDR1 is SGHAT and CDR2 is FQNNGV.